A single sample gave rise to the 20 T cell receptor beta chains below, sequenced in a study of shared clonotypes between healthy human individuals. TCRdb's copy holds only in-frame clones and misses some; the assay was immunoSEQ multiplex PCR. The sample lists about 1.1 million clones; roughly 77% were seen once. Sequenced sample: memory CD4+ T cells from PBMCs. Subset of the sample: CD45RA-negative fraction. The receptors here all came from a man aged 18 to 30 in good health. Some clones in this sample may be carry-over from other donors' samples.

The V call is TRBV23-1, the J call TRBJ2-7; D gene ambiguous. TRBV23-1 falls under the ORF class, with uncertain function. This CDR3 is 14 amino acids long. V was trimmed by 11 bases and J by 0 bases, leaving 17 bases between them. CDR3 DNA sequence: TGCGCCTCCGGGCCGTTACACGTCTCCTACGAGCAGTACTTC. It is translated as CASGPLHVSYEQYF.

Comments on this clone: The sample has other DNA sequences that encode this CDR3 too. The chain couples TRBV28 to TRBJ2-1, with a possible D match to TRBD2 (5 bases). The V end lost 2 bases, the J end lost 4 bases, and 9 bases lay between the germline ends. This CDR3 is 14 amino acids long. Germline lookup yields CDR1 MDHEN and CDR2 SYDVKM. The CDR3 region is CASSLLRDYNEQFF. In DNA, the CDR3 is TGTGCCAGCAGTTTACTCCGGGATTACAATGAGCAGTTCTTC.

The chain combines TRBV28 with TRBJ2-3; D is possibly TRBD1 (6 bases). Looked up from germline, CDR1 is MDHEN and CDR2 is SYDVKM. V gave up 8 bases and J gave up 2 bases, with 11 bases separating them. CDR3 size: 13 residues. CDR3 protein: CASLRTVTDTQYF. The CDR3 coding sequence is TGTGCCAGCTTAAGGACAGTCACAGATACGCAGTATTTT.

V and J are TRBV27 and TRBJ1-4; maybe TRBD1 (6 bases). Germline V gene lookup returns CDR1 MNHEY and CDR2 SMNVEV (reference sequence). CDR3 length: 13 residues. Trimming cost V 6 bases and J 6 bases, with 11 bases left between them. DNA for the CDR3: TGTGCCAGCAGCGGGGGGCGGGATGAAAAACTGTTTTTT. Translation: CASSGGRDEKLFF. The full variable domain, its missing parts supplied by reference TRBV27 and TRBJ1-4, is EAQVTQNPRYLITVTGKKLTVTCSQNMNHEYMSWYRQDPGLGLRQIYYSMNVEVTDKGDVPEGYKVSRKEKRNFPLILESPSPNQTSLYFCASSGGRDEKLFFGSGTQLSVL.

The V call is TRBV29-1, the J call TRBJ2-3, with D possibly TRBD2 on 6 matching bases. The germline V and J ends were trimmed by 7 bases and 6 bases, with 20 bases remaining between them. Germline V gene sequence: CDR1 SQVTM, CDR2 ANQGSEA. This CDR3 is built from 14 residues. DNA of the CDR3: TGCAGCGCCACCGGCGGAGGGACCCCGGATACGCAGTATTTT. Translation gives CSATGGGTPDTQYF.

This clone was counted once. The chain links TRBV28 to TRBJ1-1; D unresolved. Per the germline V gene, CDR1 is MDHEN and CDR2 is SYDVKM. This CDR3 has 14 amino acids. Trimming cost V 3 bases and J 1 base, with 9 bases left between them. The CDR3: CASSFLGRNTEAFF. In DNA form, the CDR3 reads TGTGCCAGCAGTTTCCTCGGACGGAACACTGAAGCTTTCTTT. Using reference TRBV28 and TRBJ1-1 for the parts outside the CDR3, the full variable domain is DVKVTQSSRYLVKRTGEKVFLECVQDMDHENMFWYRQDPGLGLRLIYFSYDVKMKEKGDIPEGYSVSREKKERFSLILESASTNQTSMYLCASSFLGRNTEAFFGQGTRLTVV.

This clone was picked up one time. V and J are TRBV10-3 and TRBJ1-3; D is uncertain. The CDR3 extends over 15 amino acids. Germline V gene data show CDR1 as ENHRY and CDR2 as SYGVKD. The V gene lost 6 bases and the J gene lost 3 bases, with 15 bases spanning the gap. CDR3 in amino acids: CAIRERLEGGNTIYF. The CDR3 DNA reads TGTGCCATCAGGGAGAGGTTGGAGGGTGGAAACACCATATATTTT.

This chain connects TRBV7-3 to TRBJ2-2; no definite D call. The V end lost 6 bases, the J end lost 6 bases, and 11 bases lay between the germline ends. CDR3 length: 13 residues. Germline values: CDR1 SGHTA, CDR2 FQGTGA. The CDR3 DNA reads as TGTGCCAGCAGGAGACAAGAGGCCGGGGAGCTGTTTTTT. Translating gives CASRRQEAGELFF. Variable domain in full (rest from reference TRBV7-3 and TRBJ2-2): GAGVSQTPSNKVTEKGKYVELRCDPISGHTALYWYRQSLGQGPEFLIYFQGTGAADDSGLPNDRFFAVRPEGSVSTLKIQRTERGDSAVYLCASRRQEAGELFFGEGSRLTVL.

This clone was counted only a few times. CDR3 DNA sequence: TGTGCCAGCAGCACACCCCCTAGCGATACGCAGTATTTT. Its translation is CASSTPPSDTQYF. The chain joins TRBV7-6 to TRBJ2-3; a weak D match, TRBD2 (5 bases). The CDR3 is made up of 13 amino acids. V lost 5 bases, J lost 6 bases, and 12 bases lay in between. Germline V gives CDR1 SGHVS, CDR2 FNYEAQ. The full variable domain, in which reference TRBV7-6 and TRBJ2-3 provide the parts outside the CDR3, is GAGVSQSPRYKVTKRGQDVALRCDPISGHVSLYWYRQALGQGPEFLTYFNYEAQQDKSGLPNDRFSAERPEGSISTLTIQRTEQRDSAMYRCASSTPPSDTQYFGPGTRLTVL.

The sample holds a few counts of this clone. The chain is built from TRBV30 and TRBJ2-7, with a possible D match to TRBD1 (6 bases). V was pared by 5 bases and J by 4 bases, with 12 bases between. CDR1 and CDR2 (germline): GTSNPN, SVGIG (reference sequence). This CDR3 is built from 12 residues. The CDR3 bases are TGTGCCTGGGAACAGGGTCGGTACGAGCAGTACTTC. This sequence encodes CAWEQGRYEQYF.

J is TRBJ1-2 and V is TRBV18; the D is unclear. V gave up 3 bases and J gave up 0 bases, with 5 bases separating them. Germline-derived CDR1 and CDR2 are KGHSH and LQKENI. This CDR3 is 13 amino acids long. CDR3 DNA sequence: TGTGCCAGCTCACCCGCCCCTAACTATGGCTACACCTTC. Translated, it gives CASSPAPNYGYTF.

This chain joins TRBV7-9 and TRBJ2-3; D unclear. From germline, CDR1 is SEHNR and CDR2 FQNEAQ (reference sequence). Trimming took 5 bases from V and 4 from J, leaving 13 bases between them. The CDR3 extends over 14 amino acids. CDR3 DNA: TGTGCCAGCAGCCAAAGGTTGGTCGCAGATACGCAGTATTTT. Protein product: CASSQRLVADTQYF.

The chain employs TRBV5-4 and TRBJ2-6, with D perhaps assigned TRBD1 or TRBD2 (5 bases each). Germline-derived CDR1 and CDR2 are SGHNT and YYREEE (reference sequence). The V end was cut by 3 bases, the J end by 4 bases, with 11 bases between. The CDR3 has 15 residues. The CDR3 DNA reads TGTGCCAGCAGCTACAGGACTCCAGGGGCCAACGTCCTGACTTTC. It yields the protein CASSYRTPGANVLTF.

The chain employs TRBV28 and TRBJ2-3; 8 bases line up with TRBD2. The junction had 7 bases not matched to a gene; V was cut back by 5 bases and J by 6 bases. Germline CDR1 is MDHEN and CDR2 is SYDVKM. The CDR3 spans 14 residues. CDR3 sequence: CASSTGGRADTQYF. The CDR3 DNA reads TGTGCCAGCAGTACGGGAGGGAGGGCGGATACGCAGTATTTT.

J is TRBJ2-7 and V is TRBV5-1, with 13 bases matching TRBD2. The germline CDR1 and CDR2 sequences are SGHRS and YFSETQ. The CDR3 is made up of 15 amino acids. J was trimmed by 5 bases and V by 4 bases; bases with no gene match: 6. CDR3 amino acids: CASSPAGTSGNEQYF. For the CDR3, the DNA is TGCGCCAGCAGCCCGGCCGGGACTAGCGGGAACGAGCAGTACTTC.

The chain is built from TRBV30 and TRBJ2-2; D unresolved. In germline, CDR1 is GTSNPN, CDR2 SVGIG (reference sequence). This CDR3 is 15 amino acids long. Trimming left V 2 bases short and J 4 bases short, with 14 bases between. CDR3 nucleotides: TGTGCCTGGAGTAGAATTGTGCGTCGCACCGGGGAGCTGTTTTTT. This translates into CAWSRIVRRTGELFF.

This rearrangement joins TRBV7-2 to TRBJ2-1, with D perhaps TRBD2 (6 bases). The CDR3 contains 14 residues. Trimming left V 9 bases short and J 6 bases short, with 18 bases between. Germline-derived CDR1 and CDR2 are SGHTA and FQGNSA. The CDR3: CASSEGGGANEQFF. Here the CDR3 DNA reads TGTGCCAGTTCTGAGGGAGGCGGAGCCAATGAGCAGTTCTTC. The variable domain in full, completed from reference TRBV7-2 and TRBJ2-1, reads GAGVSQSPSNKVTEKGKDVELRCDPISGHTALYWYRQSLGQGLEFLIYFQGNSAPDKSGLPSDRFSAERTGGSVSTLTIQRTQQEDSAVYLCASSEGGGANEQFFGPGTRLTVL.

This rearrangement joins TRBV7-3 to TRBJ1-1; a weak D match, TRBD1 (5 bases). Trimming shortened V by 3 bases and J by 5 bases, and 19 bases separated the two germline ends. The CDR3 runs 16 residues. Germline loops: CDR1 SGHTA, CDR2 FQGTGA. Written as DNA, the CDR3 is TGTGCCAGCAGCTTGGGGCCCGGGCAGGTGGGGACTGAAGCTTTCTTT. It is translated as CASSLGPGQVGTEAFF.

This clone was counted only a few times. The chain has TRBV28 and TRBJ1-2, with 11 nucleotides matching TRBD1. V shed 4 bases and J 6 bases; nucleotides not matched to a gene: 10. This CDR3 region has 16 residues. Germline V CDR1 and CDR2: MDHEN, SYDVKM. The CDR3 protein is CASSSSAGQGADGYTF. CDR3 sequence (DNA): TGTGCCAGCAGTTCCAGTGCCGGACAGGGGGCGGATGGCTACACCTTC.

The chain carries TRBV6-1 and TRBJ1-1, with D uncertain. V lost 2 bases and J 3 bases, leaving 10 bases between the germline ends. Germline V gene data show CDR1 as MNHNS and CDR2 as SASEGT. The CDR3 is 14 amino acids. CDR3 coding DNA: TGTGCCAGCAGTGAACGTTACGGTTACACTGAAGCTTTCTTT. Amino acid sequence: CASSERYGYTEAFF.